These 10 T cell receptor beta chains originate from one sample sequenced in a study of CD8+CD57+ T cells in acquired aplastic anemia. Profiling that covered TCR beta VDJ and CDR3 relied on genomic DNA as its template. TCRdb independently ran MiXCR on the reads; one entry per CDR3 protein. In the table there are roughly 150,000 distinct CDR3 sequences, roughly 45% of which are singletons. Sequencing used sorted CD4+, CD8+, or CD8+CD57+ T cells (not recorded which) from PBMCs. These TCRs come from a human donor in good health.

In this sample, this clonotype turned up many times. The V call is TRBV7-3, the J call TRBJ1-1; the D is unclear. The CDR3 totals 11 residues. Germline values: CDR1 SGHTA, CDR2 FQGTGA. Trimming pared 2 bases from V and 5 bases from J, leaving 3 bases between. As DNA, the CDR3 is TGTGCCAGCAGCTTAGGGACTGAAGCTTTCTTT. Encoded protein: CASSLGTEAFF.

This clonotype was observed at least ten times. The chain recombines TRBV7-6 with TRBJ2-1; 11 bases align to TRBD2. The CDR3 runs to 13 residues. V lost 1 base, J lost 14 bases, and 4 bases stayed unmatched. The germline V gene has CDR1 SGHVS and CDR2 FNYEAQ. The chain's CDR3 is CASSLVSGRVEFF. CDR3 bases: TGTGCCAGCAGCTTAGTTAGCGGGAGGGTAGAGTTCTTC.

The CDR3: CASSLRLDGYTF. DNA for the CDR3: TGTGCCAGCAGCTTAAGGTTGGATGGCTACACCTTC. The V and J genes are TRBV7-3 and TRBJ1-2; unclear D gene. The CDR3 loop spans 12 amino acids. Trimming took off 1 base at V and 6 bases at J, with 6 bases between the two ends. In germline, CDR1 is SGHTA, CDR2 FQGTGA. The full variable domain, completed using reference TRBV7-3 and TRBJ1-2, is GAGVSQTPSNKVTEKGKYVELRCDPISGHTALYWYRQSLGQGPEFLIYFQGTGAADDSGLPNDRFFAVRPEGSVSTLKIQRTERGDSAVYLCASSLRLDGYTFGSGTRLTVV.

With regard to this clonotype: A much larger clone differs from this one at a single base, so this may be a read error. The rearrangement links TRBV11-1 to TRBJ2-1, with D hard to call. CDR1 is SGHAT, CDR2 FQDESV, per germline (reference sequence). V lost 0 bases to trimming and J lost 10 bases, with 19 bases between them. CDR3 length: 16 residues. CDR3 residues: CASSLAPGSTPYEQFF. CDR3 nucleotide sequence: TGTGCCAGCAGCTTAGCCCCGGGTTCTACCCCCTACGAGCAGTTCTTC.

This clonotype has just one count. This chain connects TRBV2 to TRBJ1-1; D ambiguous. Trimming removed 4 bases at V and 5 bases at J, with 11 bases between. The CDR3 totals 13 residues. Germline V gene sequence: CDR1 SNHLY, CDR2 FYNNEI. CDR3 bases: TGTGCCAGCAGTGTTGAGACGGTTACTGAAGCTTTCTTT. It yields the protein CASSVETVTEAFF.

The sample holds many counts of this clonotype. The rearrangement links TRBV7-9 to TRBJ1-6; no clear D. V was trimmed by 5 bases and J by 0 bases, leaving 5 bases between them. CDR3 size: 14 residues. Germline V gene sequence: CDR1 SEHNR, CDR2 FQNEAQ (reference sequence). CDR3 residues: CASSPASYNSPLHF. The DNA of the CDR3 is TGTGCCAGCAGCCCTGCCTCCTATAATTCACCCCTCCACTTT.

The table lists this clonotype with a count of one. The chain links TRBV11-1 to TRBJ1-2; 8 nucleotides line up with TRBD1. Germline V lookup: CDR1 SGHAT, CDR2 FQDESV (reference sequence). J lost 7 bases, V lost 4 bases, and 14 bases had no gene match. CDR3 length: 16 amino acids. In nucleotides, the CDR3 is TGTGCCAGCAGCTCGGACAGGGTCGGGGGCTTAGGTGGCTACACCTTC. It specifies CASSSDRVGGLGGYTF.

This clonotype was picked up a small number of times. This chain links TRBV20-1 with TRBJ2-7; D is possibly TRBD1 or TRBD2 (5 bases each). CDR1 is DFQATT, CDR2 SNEGSKA, per germline (reference sequence). This CDR3 has 14 residues. Trimming stripped 3 bases from V and 0 bases from J, with 12 bases between. DNA for the CDR3: TGCAGTGCTAGGGGGACCGGGATCTCCTACGAGCAGTACTTC. Protein product: CSARGTGISYEQYF.

This clonotype was counted at least ten times. This sequence joins TRBV5-1 and TRBJ2-1; 15 bases map to TRBD2. This CDR3 has 15 residues. The V gene's germline CDR1 is SGHRS and CDR2 YFSETQ. V shed 4 bases, J shed 8 bases, and the junction held 4 bases outside the gene matches. Here the CDR3 DNA reads TGCGCCAGCAGCCCGGGACTAGCGGGAGGAGATGAGCAGTTCTTC. Translation gives CASSPGLAGGDEQFF.

The V gene is TRBV20-1, the J gene TRBJ1-2; D is undetermined. The CDR3 spans 14 residues. The V and J ends lost 0 bases and 5 bases respectively, with 13 bases between them. The germline V gene encodes CDR1 DFQATT and CDR2 SNEGSKA (reference sequence). CDR3 loop: CSARDGQLIYGYTF. CDR3 sequence (DNA): TGCAGTGCTAGAGATGGGCAGCTAATTTATGGCTACACCTTC.